This passage covers 9 T cell receptor beta chains from one sample sequenced in a study of T cells in women clearing cervical HPV infection. Repertoires were generated with immunoSEQ multiplex PCR, while TCRdb's copy carries only in-frame clones and drops some. The sample holds under 35,000 clones. The sequencing input was blood buffy coat. The receptors were gathered from a woman aged 18-70 years with a cervical HPV16 infection that either progressed to CIN3+ or cleared (not recorded which).

Regarding this clone: The read stops 3 residues short of the end of the CDR3; the missing end is completed from the germline J gene. The chain combines TRBV9 with TRBJ2-3; 9 bases match TRBD1. The CDR3 is 15 amino acids. Per the germline V gene, CDR1 is SGDLS and CDR2 is YYNGEE. The CDR3 loop is CASSVEWDRDASQYF. Incomplete CDR3 DNA: TGTGCCAGCAGCGTAGAGTGGGACAGGGATGCTTCG.

As regards this clone: Coverage ceases 3 residues before the CDR3 finishes, and the germline J gene fills in the end. V and J are TRBV6-2 or TRBV6-3 and TRBJ1-1; D unresolved. CDR1 and CDR2 from the germline V gene are MNHEY and SVGEGT. Deletions cut 7 bases from V and 6 bases from J, with 18 bases between. CDR3 length: 14 amino acids. The sequenced CDR3 bases are TGTGCCAGCACATCTCTTATCGTCCTACCTGAA. Its protein is CASTSLIVLPE. The entire CDR3 is CASTSLIVLPEAFF.

About this clone: The CDR3 end falls 3 residues outside the read, so it is completed with the germline J gene. The chain employs TRBV10-3 and TRBJ2-7; TRBD2 aligns across 7 bases. The CDR3 is 13 residues long. The trim removed 10 bases at V and 2 bases at J, leaving 8 bases unmatched. Germline CDR1 is ENHRY and CDR2 is SYGVKD. CDR3 DNA, as far as it was read: TGTGCCACGCGGGAGCCACCTACCTACGAG. The encoded protein is CATREPPTYE. The full CDR3 sequence reads CATREPPTYEQYF.

With respect to this clone: The CDR3 end is not reached by the read, which stops 3 residues before it; the germline J gene fills it in. The J gene is TRBJ2-7, the V gene TRBV28; D perhaps matches TRBD1 (6 bases). The length of the CDR3 is 14 residues. CDR1 and CDR2 from the germline V gene are MDHEN and SYDVKM. The V and J ends lost 10 bases and 2 bases respectively, with 18 bases between them. The sequenced CDR3 bases are TGTGCCACTCTACCCGGGACAACAGCCTACGAG. As protein: CATLPGTTAYE. The entire CDR3 sequence reads CATLPGTTAYEQYF. The entire variable domain, with the rest obtained from reference TRBV28 and TRBJ2-7, is as follows: DVKVTQSSRYLVKRTGEKVFLECVQDMDHENMFWYRQDPGLGLRLIYFSYDVKMKEKGDIPEGYSVSREKKERFSLILESASTNQTSMYLCATLPGTTAYEQYFGPGTRLTVT.

Note on this clone: Coverage ceases 3 residues before the CDR3 finishes, and the germline J gene fills in the end. The rearrangement links TRBV20-1 to TRBJ1-4, with a tentative D call TRBD1 (5 bases). Germline assignment: CDR1 DFQATT and CDR2 SNEGSKA (reference sequence). The length of the CDR3 is 13 residues. The V and J ends lost 3 bases and 8 bases respectively, with 13 bases between them. This CDR3 reads CSASRTGREKLFF. CDR3 bases read: TGCAGTGCTAGCCGAACAGGAAGGGAAAAA.

For this clone: The CDR3 goes on 3 residues after the read ends, and that part is filled in from the germline J gene. V usage is TRBV5-1 and J usage is TRBJ2-2; 11 bases fit TRBD1. Germline values: CDR1 SGHRS, CDR2 YFSETQ. The CDR3 loop spans 15 amino acids. The CDR3 bases that were read are TGCGCCAGCAGCTTGGGGACAGGGGGCTATGAAAAG. Residues: CASSLGTGGYEK. The full CDR3 sequence reads CASSLGTGGYEKLFF. Combining the CDR3 with reference TRBV5-1 and TRBJ2-2 gives the whole variable domain KAGVTQTPRYLIKTRGQQVTLSCSPISGHRSVSWYQQTPGQGLQFLFEYFSETQRNKGNFPGRFSGRQFSNSRSEMNVSTLELGDSALYLCASSLGTGGYEKLFFGEGSRLTVL.

As for this clone: The sequenced fragment ends 3 residues before the CDR3 boundary, so the rest is inferred from the germline J gene. The chain combines TRBV18 with TRBJ1-2, with D maybe TRBD1 (5 bases). Germline V gene lookup returns CDR1 KGHSH and CDR2 LQKENI. This CDR3 is built from 16 residues. CDR3 loop: CASSPTEGNWGNDYTF. The CDR3 DNA, read in part, is TGTGCCAGCTCACCTACGGAGGGGAATTGGGGCAATGAC.

With respect to this clone: At one boundary the junction diverges from the germline segment, which might be a read error. The CDR3 is cut off 3 residues early in the read; its end comes from the germline J gene. Other DNA sequences of this sample code for an identical CDR3. The genes are TRBV6-2 or TRBV6-3 and TRBJ1-3; D ambiguous. CDR1 is MNHEY, CDR2 SVGEGT, per germline. The CDR3 runs 13 residues. The CDR3 bases that were read are TGTGCCAGCAGTCACAGACATGGAAACACG. Translation gives CASSHRHGNT. The CDR3 in full is CASSHRHGNTIYF.

CDR3 protein: CASSLVGGEYNEQFF. The CDR3 bases that were read are TGCGCCAGCAGCTTGGTGGGCGGGGAATACAATGAG. This chain connects TRBV5-1 to TRBJ2-1, with TRBD2 as a possible D gene (6 bases). The read terminates 3 residues ahead of where the CDR3 ends, so the germline J gene completes it. Looked up from germline, CDR1 is SGHRS and CDR2 is YFSETQ. The V gene lost 0 bases and the J gene lost 4 bases, with 11 bases spanning the gap. This CDR3 is 15 amino acids long.